Detailed here is one TCR beta chain. The antigen is not known. The data are from a study of T cells in Graves' hyperthyroidism and ophthalmopathy. RNA transcripts yielded amplified TCR beta CDR3 regions. HTBI primers were the set used in a first-round RT-PCR of the TCR CDR3. Using its own MiXCR run on the multiplex PCR reads, TCRdb lists one record per CDR3 protein. The sample contains about 500,000 distinct CDR3 sequences, roughly 15% of which appear only once. Overall study findings and caveats: Before onset, by a median of around 6.1 months, the model predicted ophthalmopathy.

Trimming shortened V by 4 bases and J by 6 bases, and 13 bases separated the two germline ends. In germline, CDR1 is MRHNA, CDR2 SNTAGT. CDR3 length equals 14 residues. The gene calls are TRBV6-4 and TRBJ2-1, with D possibly TRBD2 on 5 matching bases. Sequenced sample: blood. The source is a woman aged 18-29 years with Graves' ophthalmopathy. This CDR3 is CASSGGLEGNEQFF. Here the CDR3 DNA reads TGTGCCAGCAGTGGGGGTCTAGAGGGCAATGAGCAGTTCTTC.